The rows below give T cell receptor beta chains drawn from one sample of a study of T cell repertoires in cytomegalovirus infection. Via MiXCR, TCRdb re-called the reads, giving one row per CDR3 protein. The top ten hold around 17% of the sample, which has 110,000 to 150,000 distinct CDR3 sequences, about 6% seen once. Material for sequencing was PBMCs. All receptors derive from a human donor in good health (CMV status not recorded). Some clones in this sample may be carry-over from other donors' samples. CDR3s include the opening cysteine and the closing phenylalanine or tryptophan. Fields, in order: V gene, J gene, CDR3 protein.

>TRBV7-2|TRBJ2-5
CASSLSGQGKTQYF
>TRBV7-2|TRBJ2-1
CASSWGLAGGPYNEQFF
>TRBV7-8|TRBJ1-3
CASSLATVTGNTIYF
>TRBV28|TRBJ1-4
CASSFGTGVWKLFF
>TRBV10-3|TRBJ1-1
CAISARDLNTEAFF
>TRBV2|TRBJ2-7
CAKGLPGQGYEQYF
>TRBV3-1|TRBJ2-1
CASSQALDRGRNEQFF
>TRBV11-2|TRBJ2-2
CASSWGLAMGTGELFF
>TRBV7-2|TRBJ2-5
CASSLASGGGETQYF
>TRBV12-3/TRBV12-4|TRBJ1-4
CASSSRGLKLFF
>TRBV7-9|TRBJ1-2
CASSDSRDTTNYGYTF
>TRBV2|TRBJ1-4
CASRGYRGRSNEKLFF
>TRBV7-2|TRBJ2-2
CASSLGLAVNTGELFF
>TRBV10-3|TRBJ2-5
CAISDFGGVEQTQYF
>TRBV28|TRBJ1-2
CASRSDRNYGYTF
>TRBV7-2|TRBJ2-1
CSSSHQSGTAVYNEQFF
>TRBV5-4|TRBJ2-1
CASTPRTSGSSYNEQFF
>TRBV19|TRBJ1-5
CASRERGGNQPQHF
>TRBV28|TRBJ1-5
CASRDGNQPQHF
>TRBV7-2|TRBJ2-3
CASSDSGRGTDTQYF
>TRBV19|TRBJ2-2
CASSVRRAGELFF
>TRBV2|TRBJ2-7
CAVPGPSYEQYF
>TRBV7-2|TRBJ1-1
CASSLYGTMHTAAFF
>TRBV10-3|TRBJ2-1
CAISNTGGQGFDEQFF
>TRBV7-2|TRBJ1-1
CASSPPGGPYEAFF
>TRBV19|TRBJ2-3
CASSFFLGQGPDTQYF